The following is a TCR beta chain sequence with its context. The antigen it recognizes is unknown. No qualities accompany the bases; no much larger clone lies one base away. This record belongs to a study of T cell responses to AZD1222 COVID-19 vaccine (dated by TCRdb to the early 2020s). Turning to the overall study: TCR sequencing covered roughly 230 trial participants: some 210 given two doses of AZD1222 and 26 given two doses of MenACWY control vaccine. Trial participants were enrolled by age into 18-55, 56-69 and 70-plus year subgroups, with around 150, 28 and 57 TCR-sequenced participants respectively.

The meaning of the sample's time point label: about 28 days (+/-7) after the second vaccine dose. AZD1222 recipients with second doses at about 4 weeks or about 12 weeks were pooled, because spike-specific TCR depth and breadth did not differ between schedules. Samples from vaccinated people were obtained from the UK trials COV001 and COV002, which included a single-blind randomized controlled phase 2/3 trial of AZD1222 (ChAdOx1 nCoV-19) in healthy adults. For TCRbeta chain sequencing, PBMC samples were collected from trial participants at day 0 and at day 28 after the second dose. The CDR3 runs 16 residues from the cysteine to the phenylalanine. Just CDR3 DNA is preserved here, 48 bases in frame from base 1. Sequences SGHRS (CDR1) and YFSETQ (CDR2) are obtained from the germline V gene. Trimming leaves V shorter by 0 bases and J shorter by 8 bases, with the junction holding 9 bases beyond the gene matches.

What the research found in general, with its limitations: In the small 56-69-year group, the increase in depth fell short of significance, most likely because of low power. Most participants were white British and females outnumbered males, and the authors suggested that clonal diversity may have been underestimated. Vaccine-associated CD4 TCRs spanned the whole spike protein, with dominant responses in regions 160-218 and 743-854. Because no day 14 peak-response samples were available, the repertoires could be characterized only after the peak T cell response. A significant rise in spike-specific TCR breadth and depth was observed after two AZD1222 doses relative to day 0 and relative to MenACWY recipients. Reportedly, almost half of the unique spike-specific TCRs recognized epitopes lying outside the regions that are mutated in the B.1.351 and B.1.1.7 variants. Conclusions about previously exposed vaccinees are limited, since just 5 or 6 AZD1222 recipients were seropositive for SARS-CoV-2 at baseline.

The CDR3 regions of human TCRbeta chains were subjected to immunosequencing. In the authors' own workflow: Repertoire TCRs were checked for matches against a reference library of SARS-CoV-2-specific TCRs that had been generated using the MIRA antigen-specificity platform. Breadth meant the fraction of unique TCRs that were SARS-CoV-2-associated, whereas depth meant the fraction of total T cells that were SARS-CoV-2-associated. Each spike-specific TCR was assigned to its reactive spike region and to a CD4 or CD8 class using the MIRA data. Log10-transformed breadth and depth values were compared by one-way ANOVA with Sidak's multiple comparisons tests. Held by TCRdb, this immuneACCESS table contains in-frame sequences only and omits some clones. Under half of the omission traces to an unresolved V gene where checked; the cause of the rest is unknown. The V and J calls and clone size come from that table; D and trimming were worked out from the DNA. Recorded for this sample are about 78,000 clones; almost 90% of them occurred a single time. The ten largest account for 1.3% to 1.5% of the sample.

The TCR originated in an adult who received the AZD1222 COVID-19 vaccine. The sequencing here drew on peripheral blood, taken 28 days after the second AZD1222 dose. The chain is made from TRBV5-1 and TRBJ1-4, with 8 bases in between that match TRBD1. The DNA sequence is given as TGCGCCAGCAGCTTGGGGGGCAGGGGGCAATCCGAAAAACTGTTTTTT. It codes for CASSLGGRGQSEKLFF.